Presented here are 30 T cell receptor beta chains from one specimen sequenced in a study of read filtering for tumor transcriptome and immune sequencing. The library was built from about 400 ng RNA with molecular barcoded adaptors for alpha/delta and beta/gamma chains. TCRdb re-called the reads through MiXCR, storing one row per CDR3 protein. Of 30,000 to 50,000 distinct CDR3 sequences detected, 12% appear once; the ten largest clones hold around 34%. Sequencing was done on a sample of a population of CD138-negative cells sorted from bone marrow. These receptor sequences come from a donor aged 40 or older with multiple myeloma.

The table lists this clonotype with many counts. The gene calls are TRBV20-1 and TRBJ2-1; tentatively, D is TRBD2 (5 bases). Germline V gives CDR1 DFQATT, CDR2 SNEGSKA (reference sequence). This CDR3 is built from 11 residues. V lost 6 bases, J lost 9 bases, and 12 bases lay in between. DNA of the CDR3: TGCAGTGCCCCGAGGGAGCTTGAGCAGTTCTTC. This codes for CSAPRELEQFF.

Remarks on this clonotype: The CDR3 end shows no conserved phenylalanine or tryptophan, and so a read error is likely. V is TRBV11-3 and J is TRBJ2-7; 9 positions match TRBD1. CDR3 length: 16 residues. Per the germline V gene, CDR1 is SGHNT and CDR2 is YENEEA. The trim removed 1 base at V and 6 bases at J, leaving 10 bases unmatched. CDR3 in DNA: TGTGCCAGCAGCTTAGGCCCGGGACAGGGAGCCTTCGAGCAGTACCTC. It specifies CASSLGPGQGAFEQYL.

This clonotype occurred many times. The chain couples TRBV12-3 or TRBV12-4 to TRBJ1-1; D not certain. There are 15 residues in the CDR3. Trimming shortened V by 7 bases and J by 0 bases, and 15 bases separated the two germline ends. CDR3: CASNAGRAMNTEAFF. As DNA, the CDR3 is TGTGCCAGCAACGCCGGACGGGCCATGAACACTGAAGCTTTCTTT.

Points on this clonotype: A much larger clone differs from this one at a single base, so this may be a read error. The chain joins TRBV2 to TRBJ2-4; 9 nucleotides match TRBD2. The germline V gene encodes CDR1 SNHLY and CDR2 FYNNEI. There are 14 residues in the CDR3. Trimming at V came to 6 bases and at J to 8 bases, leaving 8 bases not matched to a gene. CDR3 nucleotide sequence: TGTGCCAGCAGGGGCGGGGGGGCCATAGACATTCAGTACTTC. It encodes CASRGGGAIDIQYF.

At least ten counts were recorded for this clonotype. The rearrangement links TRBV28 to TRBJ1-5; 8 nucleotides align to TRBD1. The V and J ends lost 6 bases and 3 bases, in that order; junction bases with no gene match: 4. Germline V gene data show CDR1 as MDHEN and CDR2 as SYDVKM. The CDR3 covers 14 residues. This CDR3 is CASSGQGHNQPQHF. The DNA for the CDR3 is TGTGCCAGCAGCGGACAGGGTCACAATCAGCCCCAGCATTTT.

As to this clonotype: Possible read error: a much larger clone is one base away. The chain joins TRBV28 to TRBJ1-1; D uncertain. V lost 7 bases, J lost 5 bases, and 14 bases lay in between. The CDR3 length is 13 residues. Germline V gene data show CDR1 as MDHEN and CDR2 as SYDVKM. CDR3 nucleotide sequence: TGTGCCAGCAATTTGGGAAATCCGACTGAAGCTTTCTTT. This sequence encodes CASNLGNPTEAFF.

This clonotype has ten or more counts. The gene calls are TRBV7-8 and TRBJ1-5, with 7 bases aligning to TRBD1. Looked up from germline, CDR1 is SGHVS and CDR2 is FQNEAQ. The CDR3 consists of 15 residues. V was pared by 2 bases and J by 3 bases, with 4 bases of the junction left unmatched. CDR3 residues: CASSLRDRDNQPQHF. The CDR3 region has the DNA TGTGCCAGCAGCTTACGAGACAGGGACAATCAGCCCCAGCATTTT.

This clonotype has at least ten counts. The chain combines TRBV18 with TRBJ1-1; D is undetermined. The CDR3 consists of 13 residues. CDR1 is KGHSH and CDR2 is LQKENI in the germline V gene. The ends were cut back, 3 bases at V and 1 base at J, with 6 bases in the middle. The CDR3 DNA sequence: TGTGCCAGCTCACCTCCGGGGAACACTGAAGCTTTCTTT. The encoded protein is CASSPPGNTEAFF.

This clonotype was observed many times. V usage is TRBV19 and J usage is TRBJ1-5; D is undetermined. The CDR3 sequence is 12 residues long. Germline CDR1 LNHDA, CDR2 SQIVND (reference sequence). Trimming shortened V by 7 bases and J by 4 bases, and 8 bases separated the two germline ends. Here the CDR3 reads CASIGLNQPQHF. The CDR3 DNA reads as TGTGCCAGTATAGGCCTGAATCAGCCCCAGCATTTT.

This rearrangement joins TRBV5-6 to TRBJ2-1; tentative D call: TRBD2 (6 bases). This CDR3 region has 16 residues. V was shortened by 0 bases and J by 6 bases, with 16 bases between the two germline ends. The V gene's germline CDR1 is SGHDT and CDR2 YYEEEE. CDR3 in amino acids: CASSLVVTGDCNEQFF. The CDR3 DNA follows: TGTGCCAGCAGCTTGGTCGTGACGGGGGACTGCAATGAGCAGTTCTTC.

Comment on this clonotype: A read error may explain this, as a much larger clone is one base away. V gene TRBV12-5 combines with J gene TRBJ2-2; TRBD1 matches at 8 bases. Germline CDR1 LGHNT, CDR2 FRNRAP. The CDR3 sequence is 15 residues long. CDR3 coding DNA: TGTTCTAGTGGTTTGACAGGGGCTCGCACCGGGGAGCTGTTTTTT. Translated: CSSGLTGARTGELFF. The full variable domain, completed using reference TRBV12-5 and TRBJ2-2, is DARVTQTPRHKVTEMGQEVTMRCQPILGHNTVFWYRQTMMQGLELLAYFRNRAPLDDSGMPKDRFSAEMPDATLATLKIQPSEPRDSAVYFCSSGLTGARTGELFFGEGSRLTVL.

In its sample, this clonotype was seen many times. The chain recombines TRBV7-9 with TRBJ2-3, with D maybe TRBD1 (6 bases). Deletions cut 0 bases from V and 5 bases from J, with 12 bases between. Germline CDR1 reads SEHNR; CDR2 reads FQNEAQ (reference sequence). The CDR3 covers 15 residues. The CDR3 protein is CASSLAGAGGDTQYF. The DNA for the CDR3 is TGTGCCAGCAGCTTAGCGGGGGCAGGTGGAGATACGCAGTATTTT.

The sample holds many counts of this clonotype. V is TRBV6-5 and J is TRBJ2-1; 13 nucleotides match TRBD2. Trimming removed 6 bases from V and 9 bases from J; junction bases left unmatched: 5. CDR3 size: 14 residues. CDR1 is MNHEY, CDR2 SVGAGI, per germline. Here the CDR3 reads CASRGTSGALEQFF. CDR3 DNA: TGTGCCAGCAGAGGGACTAGCGGGGCCCTTGAGCAGTTCTTC.

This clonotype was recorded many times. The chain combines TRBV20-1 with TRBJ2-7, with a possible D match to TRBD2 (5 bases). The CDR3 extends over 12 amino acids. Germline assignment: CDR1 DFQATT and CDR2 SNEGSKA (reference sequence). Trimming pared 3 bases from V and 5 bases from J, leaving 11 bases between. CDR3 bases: TGCAGTGCTAGGTCCGACGGGGACGAGCAGTACTTC. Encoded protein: CSARSDGDEQYF.

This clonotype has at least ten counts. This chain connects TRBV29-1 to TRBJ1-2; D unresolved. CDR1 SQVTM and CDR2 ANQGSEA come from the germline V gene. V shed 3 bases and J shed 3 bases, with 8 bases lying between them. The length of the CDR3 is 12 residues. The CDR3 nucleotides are TGCAGCGTTGAGGCATCGGACTATGGCTACACCTTC. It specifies CSVEASDYGYTF.

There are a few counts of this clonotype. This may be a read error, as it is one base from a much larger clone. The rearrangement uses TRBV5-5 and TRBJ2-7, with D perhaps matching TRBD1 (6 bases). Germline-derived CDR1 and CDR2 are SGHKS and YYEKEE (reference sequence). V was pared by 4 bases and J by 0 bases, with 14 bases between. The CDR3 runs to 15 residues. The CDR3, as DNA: TGTGCCAGCAGCCCCCGACAGGTTGACTCCTACGAGCAGTACTTC. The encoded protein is CASSPRQVDSYEQYF. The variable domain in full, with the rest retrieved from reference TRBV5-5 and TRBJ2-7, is DAGVTQSPTHLIKTRGQQVTLRCSPISGHKSVSWYQQVLGQGPQFIFQYYEKEERGRGNFPDRFSARQFPNYSSELNVNALLLGDSALYLCASSPRQVDSYEQYFGPGTRLTVT.

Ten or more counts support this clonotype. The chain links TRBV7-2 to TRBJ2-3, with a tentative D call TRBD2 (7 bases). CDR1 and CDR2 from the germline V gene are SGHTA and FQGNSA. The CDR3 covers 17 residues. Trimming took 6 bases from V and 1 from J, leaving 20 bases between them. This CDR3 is CASSSRGGLARTDTQYF. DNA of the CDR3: TGTGCCAGCAGTTCAAGGGGGGGGCTCGCCCGCACAGATACGCAGTATTTT.

CDR3 protein: CASSTGTGEETQYF. Written as DNA, the CDR3 is TGTGCCAGCAGCACAGGGACAGGGGAAGAGACCCAGTACTTC. The V and J genes are TRBV7-9 and TRBJ2-5; 10 positions agree with TRBD1. The junction had 3 bases not matched to a gene; V was cut back by 5 bases and J by 3 bases. CDR1 and CDR2 from the germline V gene are SEHNR and FQNEAQ (reference sequence). The CDR3 runs to 14 residues.

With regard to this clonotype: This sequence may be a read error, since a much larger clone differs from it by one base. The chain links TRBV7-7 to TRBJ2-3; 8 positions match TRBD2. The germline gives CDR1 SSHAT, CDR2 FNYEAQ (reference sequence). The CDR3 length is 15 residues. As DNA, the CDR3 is TGTGCTAGCAGCTTGCGACGGGGGGGCGAGCATACGCGGTATTTT. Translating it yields CASSLRRGGEHTRYF. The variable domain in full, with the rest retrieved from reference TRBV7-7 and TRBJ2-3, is GAGVSQSPRYKVTKRGQDVTLRCDPISSHATLYWYQQALGQGPEFLTYFNYEAQPDKSGLPSDRFSAERPEGSISTLTIQRTEQRDSAMYRCASSLRRGGEHTRYFGPGTRLTVL.

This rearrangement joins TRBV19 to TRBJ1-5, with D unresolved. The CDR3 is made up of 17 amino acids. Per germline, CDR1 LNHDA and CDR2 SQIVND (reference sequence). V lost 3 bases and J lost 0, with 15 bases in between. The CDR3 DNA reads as TGTGCCAGTAGTATGGACGGGGTCCTGTATAGCAATCAGCCCCAGCATTTT. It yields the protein CASSMDGVLYSNQPQHF.

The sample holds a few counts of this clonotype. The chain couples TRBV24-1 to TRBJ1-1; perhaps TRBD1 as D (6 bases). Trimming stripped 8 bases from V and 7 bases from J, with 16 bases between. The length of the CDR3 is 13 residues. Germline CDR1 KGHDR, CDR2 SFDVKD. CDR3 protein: CATKGGGTGEAFF. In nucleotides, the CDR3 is TGTGCCACCAAGGGAGGGGGGACGGGTGAAGCTTTCTTT.

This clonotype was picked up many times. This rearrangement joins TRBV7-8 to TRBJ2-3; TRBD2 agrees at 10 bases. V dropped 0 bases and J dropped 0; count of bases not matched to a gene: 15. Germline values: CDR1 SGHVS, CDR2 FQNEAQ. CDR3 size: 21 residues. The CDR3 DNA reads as TGTGCCAGCAGCTTAGCGATGGGGAGACTTACTAGCGGGGCCAGCACAGATACGCAGTATTTT. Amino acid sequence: CASSLAMGRLTSGASTDTQYF.

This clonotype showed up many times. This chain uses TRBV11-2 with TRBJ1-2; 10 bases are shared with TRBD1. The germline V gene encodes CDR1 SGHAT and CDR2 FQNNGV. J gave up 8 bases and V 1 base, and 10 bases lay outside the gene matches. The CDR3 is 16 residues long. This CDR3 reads CASSLVDRGMLGGYTF. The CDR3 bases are TGTGCCAGCAGCTTAGTGGACAGGGGGATGCTTGGAGGCTACACCTTC.

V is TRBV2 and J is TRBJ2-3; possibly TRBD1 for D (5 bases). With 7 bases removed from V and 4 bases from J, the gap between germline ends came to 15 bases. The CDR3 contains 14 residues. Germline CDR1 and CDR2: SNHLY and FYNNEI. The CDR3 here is CASTPRAFADTQYF. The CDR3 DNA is TGTGCCAGCACCCCCAGGGCTTTCGCAGATACGCAGTATTTT.

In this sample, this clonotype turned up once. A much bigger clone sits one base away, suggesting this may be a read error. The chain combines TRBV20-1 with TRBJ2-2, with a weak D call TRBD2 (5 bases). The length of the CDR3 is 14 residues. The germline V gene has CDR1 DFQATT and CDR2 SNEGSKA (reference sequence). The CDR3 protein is CSARLPANTGELSF. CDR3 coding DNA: TGCAGTGCTAGACTTCCCGCGAACACCGGGGAGCTGTCTTTT.

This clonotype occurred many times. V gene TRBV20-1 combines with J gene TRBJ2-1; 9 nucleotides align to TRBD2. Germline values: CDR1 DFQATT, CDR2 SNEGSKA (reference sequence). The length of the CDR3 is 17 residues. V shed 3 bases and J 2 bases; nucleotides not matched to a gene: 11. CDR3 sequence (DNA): TGCAGTGCTAGCCAGACTAGCGGTACAAACACCTACAATGAGCAGTTCTTC. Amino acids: CSASQTSGTNTYNEQFF.

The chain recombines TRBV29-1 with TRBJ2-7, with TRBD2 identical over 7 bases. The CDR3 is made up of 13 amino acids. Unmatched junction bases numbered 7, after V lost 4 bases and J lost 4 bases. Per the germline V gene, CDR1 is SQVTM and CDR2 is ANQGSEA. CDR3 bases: TGCAGCGTTGCTCCAGCGGGGACTTACGAGCAGTACTTC. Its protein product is CSVAPAGTYEQYF.

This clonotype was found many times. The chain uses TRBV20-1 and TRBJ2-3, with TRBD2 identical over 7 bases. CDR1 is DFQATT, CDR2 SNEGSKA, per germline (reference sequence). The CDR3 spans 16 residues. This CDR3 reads CSANHLAGYSTDTQYF. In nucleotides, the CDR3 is TGCAGCGCCAACCATTTAGCGGGCTATAGCACAGATACGCAGTATTTT.

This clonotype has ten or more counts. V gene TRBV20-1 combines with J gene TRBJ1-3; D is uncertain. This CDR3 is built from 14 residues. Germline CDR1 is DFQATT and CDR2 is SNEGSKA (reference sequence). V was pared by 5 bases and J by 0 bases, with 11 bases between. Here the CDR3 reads CSASNGDSGNTIYF. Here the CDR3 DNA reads TGCAGTGCTTCTAACGGCGACTCTGGAAACACCATATATTTT.

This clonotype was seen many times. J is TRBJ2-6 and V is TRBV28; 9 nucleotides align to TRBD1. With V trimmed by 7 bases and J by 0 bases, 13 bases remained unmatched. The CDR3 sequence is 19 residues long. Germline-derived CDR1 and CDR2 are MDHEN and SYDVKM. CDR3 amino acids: CASTPTLGTGISGANVLTF. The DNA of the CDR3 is TGTGCCAGCACCCCCACCCTCGGGACAGGGATCTCTGGGGCCAACGTCCTGACTTTC.